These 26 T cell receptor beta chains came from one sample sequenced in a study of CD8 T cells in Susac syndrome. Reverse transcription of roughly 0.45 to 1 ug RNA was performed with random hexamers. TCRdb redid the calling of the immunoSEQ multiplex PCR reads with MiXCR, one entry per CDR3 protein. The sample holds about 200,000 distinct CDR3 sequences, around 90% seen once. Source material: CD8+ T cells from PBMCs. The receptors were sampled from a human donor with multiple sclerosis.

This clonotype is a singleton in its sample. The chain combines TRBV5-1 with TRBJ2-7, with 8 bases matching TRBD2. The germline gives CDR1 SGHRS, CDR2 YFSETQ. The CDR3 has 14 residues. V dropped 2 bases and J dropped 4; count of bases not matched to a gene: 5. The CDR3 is CASSFAGGGYEQYF. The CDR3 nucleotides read TGCGCCAGCAGCTTCGCCGGGGGGGGATACGAGCAGTACTTC. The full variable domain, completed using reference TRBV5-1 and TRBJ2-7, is KAGVTQTPRYLIKTRGQQVTLSCSPISGHRSVSWYQQTPGQGLQFLFEYFSETQRNKGNFPGRFSGRQFSNSRSEMNVSTLELGDSALYLCASSFAGGGYEQYFGPGTRLTVT.

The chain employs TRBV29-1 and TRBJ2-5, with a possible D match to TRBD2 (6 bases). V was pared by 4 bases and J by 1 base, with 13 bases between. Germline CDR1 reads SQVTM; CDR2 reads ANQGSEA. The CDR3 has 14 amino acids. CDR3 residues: CSVVGGTLQETQYF. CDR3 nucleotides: TGCAGCGTTGTTGGCGGGACCCTCCAAGAGACCCAGTACTTC.

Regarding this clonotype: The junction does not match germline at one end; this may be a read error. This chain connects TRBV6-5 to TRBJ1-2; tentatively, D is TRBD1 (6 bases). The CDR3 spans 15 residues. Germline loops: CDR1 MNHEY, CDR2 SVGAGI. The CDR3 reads CASSFQQGADYGYTF. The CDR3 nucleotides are TGTGCCAGTAGTTTCCAACAGGGTGCCGACTATGGCTACACCTTC.

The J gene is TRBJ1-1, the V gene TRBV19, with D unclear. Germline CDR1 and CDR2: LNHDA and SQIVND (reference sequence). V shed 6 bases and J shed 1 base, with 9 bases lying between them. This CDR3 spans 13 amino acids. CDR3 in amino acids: CASRTFWNTEAFF. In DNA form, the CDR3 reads TGTGCCAGTAGGACCTTCTGGAACACTGAAGCTTTCTTT.

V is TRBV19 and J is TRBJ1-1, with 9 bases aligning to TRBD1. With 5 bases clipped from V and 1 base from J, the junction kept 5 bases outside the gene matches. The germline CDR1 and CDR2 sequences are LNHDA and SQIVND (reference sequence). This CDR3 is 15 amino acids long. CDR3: CASSFMTGGNTEAFF. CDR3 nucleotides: TGTGCCAGTAGTTTCATGACAGGGGGGAACACTGAAGCTTTCTTT.

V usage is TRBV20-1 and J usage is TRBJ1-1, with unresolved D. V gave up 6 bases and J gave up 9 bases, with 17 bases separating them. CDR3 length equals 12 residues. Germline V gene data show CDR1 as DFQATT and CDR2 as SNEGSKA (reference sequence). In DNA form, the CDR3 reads TGCAGTGCCGTACCGGAGGAAATACAAGCTTTCTTT. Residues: CSAVPEEIQAFF.

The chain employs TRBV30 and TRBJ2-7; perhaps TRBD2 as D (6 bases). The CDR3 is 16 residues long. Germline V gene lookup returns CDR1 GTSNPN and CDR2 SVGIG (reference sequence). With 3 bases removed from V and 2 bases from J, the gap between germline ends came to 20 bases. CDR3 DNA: TGTGCCTGGAGCTCTGAGGAGGGACTCGGACCCTACGAGCAGTACTTC. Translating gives CAWSSEEGLGPYEQYF.

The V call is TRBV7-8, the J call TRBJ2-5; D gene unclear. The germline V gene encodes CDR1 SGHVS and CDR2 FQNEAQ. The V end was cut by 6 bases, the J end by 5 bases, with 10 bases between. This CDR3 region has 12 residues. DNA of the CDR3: TGTGCCAGCAGGCACCCCGGGGAGACCCAGTACTTC. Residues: CASRHPGETQYF.

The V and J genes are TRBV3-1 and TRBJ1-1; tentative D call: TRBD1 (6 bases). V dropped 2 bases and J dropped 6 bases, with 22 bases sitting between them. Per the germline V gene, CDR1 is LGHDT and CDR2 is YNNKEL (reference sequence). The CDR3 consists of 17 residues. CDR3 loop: CASSQRGGGRWTPEAFF. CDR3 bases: TGTGCCAGCAGCCAACGAGGGGGGGGGCGCTGGACCCCTGAAGCTTTCTTT.

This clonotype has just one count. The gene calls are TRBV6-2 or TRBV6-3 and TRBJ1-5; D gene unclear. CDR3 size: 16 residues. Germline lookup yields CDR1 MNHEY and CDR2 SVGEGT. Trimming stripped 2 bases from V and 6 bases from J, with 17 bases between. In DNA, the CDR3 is TGTGCCAGCAGTTACCCGGGTGGTCGGGGAGGTCAGCCCCAGCATTTT. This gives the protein CASSYPGGRGGQPQHF.

This chain's CDR3 is CASSHLAGVSYNEQFF. Here the CDR3 DNA reads TGTGCCAGCAGTCACCTAGCGGGAGTCTCCTACAATGAGCAGTTCTTC. This sequence joins TRBV3-1 and TRBJ2-1; 10 bases align to TRBD2. This CDR3 contains 16 residues. V was clipped by 6 bases and J by 0 bases; unmatched bases: 5. CDR1 and CDR2 (germline): LGHDT, YNNKEL (reference sequence).

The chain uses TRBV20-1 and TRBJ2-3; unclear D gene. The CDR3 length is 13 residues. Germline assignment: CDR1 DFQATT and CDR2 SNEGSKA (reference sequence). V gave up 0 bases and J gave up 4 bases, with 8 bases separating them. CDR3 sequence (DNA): TGCAGTGCTAGAGAGTACGGGTCAGATACGCAGTATTTT. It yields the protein CSAREYGSDTQYF.

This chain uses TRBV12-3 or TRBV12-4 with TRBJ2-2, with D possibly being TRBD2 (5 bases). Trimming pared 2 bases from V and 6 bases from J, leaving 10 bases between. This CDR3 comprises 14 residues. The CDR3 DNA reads TGTGCCAGCAGTTTAATTGAGAGGGCCGGGGAGCTGTTTTTT. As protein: CASSLIERAGELFF.

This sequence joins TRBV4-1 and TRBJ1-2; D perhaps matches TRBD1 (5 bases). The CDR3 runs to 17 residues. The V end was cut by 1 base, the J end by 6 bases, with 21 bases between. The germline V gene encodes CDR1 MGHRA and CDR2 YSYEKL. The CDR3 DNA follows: TGCGCCAGCAGCCAAGGACACTTAGGGGAGGGCCGGAATGGCTACACCTTC. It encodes CASSQGHLGEGRNGYTF.

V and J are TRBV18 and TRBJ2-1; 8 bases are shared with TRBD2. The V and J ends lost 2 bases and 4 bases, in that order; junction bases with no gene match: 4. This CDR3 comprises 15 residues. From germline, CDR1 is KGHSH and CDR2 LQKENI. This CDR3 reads CASSPTSGAYNEQFF. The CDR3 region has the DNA TGTGCCAGCTCACCAACTAGCGGAGCTTACAATGAGCAGTTCTTC.

This CDR3 is CASSLIHEQYF. The CDR3 DNA reads TGTGCCAGCAGTTTAATCCACGAGCAGTACTTC. This chain connects TRBV28 to TRBJ2-7; D uncertain. The CDR3 has 11 amino acids. Germline CDR1 and CDR2: MDHEN and SYDVKM. Trimming pared 2 bases from V and 5 bases from J, leaving 4 bases between.

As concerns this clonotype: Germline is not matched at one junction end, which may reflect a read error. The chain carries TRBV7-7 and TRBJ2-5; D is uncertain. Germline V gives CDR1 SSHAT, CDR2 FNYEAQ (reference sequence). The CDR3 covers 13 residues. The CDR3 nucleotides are TGTGCTAGCAGCCTAGATGCTTGGGAGACCCAGTACTTC. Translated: CASSLDAWETQYF.

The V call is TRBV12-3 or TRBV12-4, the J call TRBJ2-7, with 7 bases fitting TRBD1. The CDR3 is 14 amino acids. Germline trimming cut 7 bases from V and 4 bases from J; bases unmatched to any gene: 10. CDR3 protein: CASTRQGDTYEQYF. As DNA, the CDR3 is TGTGCCAGCACGCGGCAGGGGGATACTTACGAGCAGTACTTC.

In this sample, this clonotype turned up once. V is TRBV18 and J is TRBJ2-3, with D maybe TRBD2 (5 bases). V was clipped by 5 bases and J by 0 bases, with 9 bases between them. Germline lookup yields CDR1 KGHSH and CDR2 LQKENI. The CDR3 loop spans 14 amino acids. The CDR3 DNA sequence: TGTGCCAGCTCATCACTAGAGAGCACAGATACGCAGTATTTT. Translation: CASSSLESTDTQYF.

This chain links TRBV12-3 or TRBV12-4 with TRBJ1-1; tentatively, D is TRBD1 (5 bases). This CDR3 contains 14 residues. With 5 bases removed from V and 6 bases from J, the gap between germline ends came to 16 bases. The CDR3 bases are TGTGCCAGCAGTCCCCAACTGGGGGGTGCTGAAGCTTTCTTT. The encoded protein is CASSPQLGGAEAFF.

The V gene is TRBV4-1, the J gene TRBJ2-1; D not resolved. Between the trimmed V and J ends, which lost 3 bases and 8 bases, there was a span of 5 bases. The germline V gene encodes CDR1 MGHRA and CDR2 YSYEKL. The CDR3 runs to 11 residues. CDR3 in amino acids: CASSQTYEQFF. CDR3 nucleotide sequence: TGCGCCAGCAGCCAGACGTATGAGCAGTTCTTC.

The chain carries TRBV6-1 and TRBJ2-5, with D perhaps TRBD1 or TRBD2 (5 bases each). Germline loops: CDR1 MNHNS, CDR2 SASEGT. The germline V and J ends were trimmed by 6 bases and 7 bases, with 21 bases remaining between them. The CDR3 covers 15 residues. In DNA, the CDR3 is TGTGCCAGCAGCAAATGGGACCCCGAGCGAGCGACCCAGTACTTC. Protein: CASSKWDPERATQYF.

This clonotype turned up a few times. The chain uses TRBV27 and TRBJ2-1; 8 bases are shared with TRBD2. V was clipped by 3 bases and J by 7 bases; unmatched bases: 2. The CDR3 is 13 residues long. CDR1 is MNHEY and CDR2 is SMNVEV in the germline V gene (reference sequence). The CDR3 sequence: CASSFGGGNEQFF. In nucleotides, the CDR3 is TGTGCCAGCAGTTTTGGCGGGGGGAATGAGCAGTTCTTC.

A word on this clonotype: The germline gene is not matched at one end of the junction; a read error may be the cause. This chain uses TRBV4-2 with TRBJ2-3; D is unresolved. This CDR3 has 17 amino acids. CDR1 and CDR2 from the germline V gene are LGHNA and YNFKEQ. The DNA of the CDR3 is TGCGCCAGCAGCCAGGACCTGACGGCCGCTAGCACAGATACGCAGTATTTT. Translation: CASSQDLTAASTDTQYF.

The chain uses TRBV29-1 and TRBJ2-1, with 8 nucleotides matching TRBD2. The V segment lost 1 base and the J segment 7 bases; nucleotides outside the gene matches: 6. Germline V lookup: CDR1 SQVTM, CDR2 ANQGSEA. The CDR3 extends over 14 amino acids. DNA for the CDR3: TGCAGCGTTGAAGGGGTAGCGGGGTTTAATGAGCAGTTCTTC. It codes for CSVEGVAGFNEQFF.

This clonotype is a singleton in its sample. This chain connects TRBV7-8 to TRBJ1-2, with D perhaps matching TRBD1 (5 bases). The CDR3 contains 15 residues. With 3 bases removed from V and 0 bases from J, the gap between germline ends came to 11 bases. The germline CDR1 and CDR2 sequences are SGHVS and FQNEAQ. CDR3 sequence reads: CASSLRGGSNYGYTF. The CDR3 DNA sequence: TGTGCCAGCAGCTTGAGGGGCGGCTCTAACTATGGCTACACCTTC.